Reported below is one T cell receptor (beta chain). What it binds is unknown. The data stem from a study of cytomegalovirus exposure and HLA in healthy donors. Trimming removed 7 bases at V and 0 bases at J, with 16 bases between. The CDR3 extends over 14 amino acids. Looked up from germline, CDR1 is SQVTM and CDR2 is ANQGSEA. The PCR used 60 Vbeta and 13 Jbeta primers. Sequencing was performed with immunoSEQ multiplex PCR; in TCRdb, only in-frame clones are kept and a portion is missing. The sample includes tens of thousands of clones, just under 70% seen only once; the top ten take 9.5% to 13%. Overall study results and limits: It was 150 to 200 TCR beta chains that were listed as cytomegalovirus-associated.

The chain uses TRBV29-1 and TRBJ2-7, with D possibly being TRBD1 (6 bases). The TCR was taken from a woman aged 25 to 39 in good health and CMV-seronegative. The sequenced sample consisted of PBMCs. CDR3 in amino acids: CSAAGDSSSYEQYF. Written as DNA, the CDR3 is TGCAGCGCTGCAGGGGATTCGAGCTCCTACGAGCAGTACTTC.